This TCR beta chain was identified in a study of shared clonotypes between healthy human individuals. The junction had 5 bases not matched to a gene; V was cut back by 4 bases and J by 3 bases. The CDR3 is 14 amino acids. In germline, CDR1 is SGHNT, CDR2 YYREEE (reference sequence). Every subset had its genomic DNA shared out evenly among several immunoSEQ plates. Study processing details: Filtering differed for immunoSEQ, which gave only junction sequences without quality scores. The method was immunoSEQ multiplex PCR; TCRdb's version includes in-frame clones alone and lacks a portion of them. For V, J and clone size, that table is used; D and trimming come from the DNA. The table has roughly 1,600,000 clones, less than 99% seen once. On this clone: Its matching antigen is unknown.

Whole-study findings and limits: Naive subsets generally had larger estimated richness than memory subsets.

Participating donors were healthy, HIV-negative adults free of recent acute infections or vaccinations. The V call is TRBV5-4, the J call TRBJ2-5, with 8 bases that match TRBD2. The sequenced sample consisted of naive CD4+ T cells sorted from blood. Described subset: CD45RA+ positively selected. The receptor comes from a man aged 30-40 years in good health. The DNA of the CDR3 is TGTGCCAGCAGCCCACCACTAGCGGAAGAGACCCAGTACTTC. Its protein is CASSPPLAEETQYF.